This T cell receptor beta chain was identified during a study of identical twins. Whole-study results and caveats: The abundant beta clonotypes from cord blood had fewer insertions, and memory repertoires had none of this.

The CDR3 length is 13 residues. After removal of 7 bases from V and 5 bases from J, the junction contained 8 bases not matched to a gene. The germline V gene encodes CDR1 DFQATT and CDR2 SNEGSKA (reference sequence). As regards this clonotype: Its cognate antigen is unknown.

Template switching supplied a universal primer site; unique molecular identifiers were carried on the cDNA. TCRdb re-analysed the 5' RACE reads in MiXCR, keeping a single row per CDR3 protein. Altogether approximately 1.8 million distinct CDR3 sequences are present, roughly 35% being singletons, with the ten largest covering less than 0.35%. The V gene is TRBV20-1, the J gene TRBJ2-3; the match to TRBD1 covers 8 bases. This TCR was sampled from a newborn girl in good health. The sequenced sample was cord blood. The DNA of the CDR3 is TGCAGTGTTAGGACAGGGCTGGAAGATACGCAGTATTTT. Protein sequence: CSVRTGLEDTQYF.